This T cell receptor (beta chain) was found in a study of cytomegalovirus exposure and HLA in healthy donors listed by TCRdb under 2017. Background for the entire study: A later analysis indicated that the 120 validation repertoires were generated on the platform also employed for the roughly 730 repertoires of the first cohort. The study aimed to test whether signatures of past pathogen exposure could be identified by cataloging public T cell receptors. Along with the approximately 700-subject first cohort, a separate validation cohort of around 120 different subjects was used. High-throughput TCR immunosequencing, statistical association of individual TCRs with disease status, and machine learning were combined to predict cytomegalovirus infection status. The full study reports these points: According to the authors, the approach could potentially be generalized to other disease states and immunological phenotypes. While some public TCRs were present in many individuals, most TCR sequences turned up only very rarely across donors. A total of fewer than 200 TCR beta chains were listed by the study as associated with cytomegalovirus. In vitro tests confirmed that a few of the cytomegalovirus-associated TCR beta chains recognize cytomegalovirus antigens. In a later analysis, TCRs clustered in the first cohort were found to also tend to co-occur in the roughly 120 validation repertoires, with 90% to 95% of cluster scores above 0. All 120 or so repertoires were used to score co-occurrence in the validation cohort in a later analysis, because that analysis had no HLA typing for the cohort. In both the original and validation cohorts, the classifier was reported to diagnose cytomegalovirus status with high specificity and sensitivity.

The receptor library was made with the immunoSEQ multiplex PCR assay. The original pipeline was this. To diagnose cytomegalovirus status from the catalog of TCR beta chain sequences, a statistical classification framework was built. What TCRdb holds here is the immuneACCESS table cut down to in-frame rearrangements. Part of the clones is not present; checked against another copy, under half of the missing clones reflect an unresolved V gene, and the others are unexplained. V and J calls and clone size come straight from that table; D and trimming were deduced from the DNA. Present in this sample are under 400,000 clones, 75% to 90% of which were seen just once. Around 0.8% of the sample lies in the top ten. As to this clone: This clone's antigen is unknown. The input lacks base qualities; no much larger clone sits a single base away.

Based on the germline V gene, the CDR1 and CDR2 sequences are MDHEN and SYDVKM. The CDR3 contains 14 residues, cysteine and phenylalanine counted. Of the read, only the CDR3 DNA is kept; its 42 bases are in frame from base 1. The junction shows trimming of 5 bases on V and 3 bases on J, and the gene matches do not reach 1 base of it. The donors were included in the validation cohort of some 110 subjects, a group kept apart from the roughly 690-subject first cohort. The sequencing input was PBMCs. The sequence was obtained from a young woman in good health and CMV-seronegative. The V gene is TRBV28 and the J gene is TRBJ2-5; TRBD2 lines up with 12 middle nucleotides. The CDR3 loop reads CASSRTSGKETQYF. The sequence in DNA is TGTGCCAGCAGTAGGACTAGCGGGAAAGAGACCCAGTACTTC.